The clone carrying this TCR beta chain was observed a single time. No antigen is known for it. This sample stems from a study of Tregs in tolerant kidney transplant recipients. Whole-study results and caveats: Biological reproducibility was not directly addressed in this study.

V was trimmed by 1 base and J by 2 bases, leaving 3 bases between them. CDR3 length: 14 amino acids. Germline V gene sequence: CDR1 KGHSH, CDR2 LQKENI. Using immunoSEQ multiplex PCR, the repertoire was profiled, and TCRdb retains in-frame clones only, with some absent. The sample consists of tens of thousands of clones, 84% of them appearing once. Unstimulated Tregs (CD4+CD25+CD127-) and CD4+CD25- non-Tregs were sorted from PBMCs. This receptor was identified in a human donor in good health. Sequenced sample: CD4+ T cells from blood. The chain recombines TRBV18 with TRBJ2-6; D gene uncertain. CDR3 in amino acids: CASSPHPGANVLTF. The CDR3, as DNA: TGTGCCAGCTCACCACATCCTGGGGCCAACGTCCTGACTTTC.